This paragraph reports one TCR beta chain. Its target is unknown. This sample was included in a study of cytomegalovirus exposure and HLA in healthy donors. Study-wide points: In a later analysis, compared with equally common non-associated chains, HLA-associated beta chains were more expanded. TCR beta sequences reportedly predicted most subjects' HLA-A and HLA-B alleles accurately. Segments of the TCR beta V type were, in most cases, productive about 87% or about 30% of the time in an earlier analysis.

This CDR3 has 15 residues. Per germline, CDR1 SGHNT and CDR2 YYREEE (reference sequence). Deletions cut 2 bases from V and 5 bases from J, with 16 bases between. Primers for the PCR totalled 60 Vbeta and 13 Jbeta. Per the original data handling: Later reanalysis found 75 million to 100 million unique TCR beta chains, around 11 million of them shared. Produced via immunoSEQ multiplex PCR; TCRdb's table is partial and in-frame only. V and J calls plus clone size are reproduced from that table; the DNA served to infer D and trimming. The profile shows roughly 180,000 clones, approximately 84% of them singletons.

The V and J genes are TRBV5-4 and TRBJ2-5; maybe TRBD2 (7 bases). The sample taken for sequencing was PBMCs. The receptor was derived from a girl aged 10-17 years in good health and CMV-seropositive. This CDR3 reads CASSFGRGGSETQYF. The DNA of the CDR3 is TGTGCCAGCAGCTTCGGAAGGGGGGGGTCCGAGACCCAGTACTTC.